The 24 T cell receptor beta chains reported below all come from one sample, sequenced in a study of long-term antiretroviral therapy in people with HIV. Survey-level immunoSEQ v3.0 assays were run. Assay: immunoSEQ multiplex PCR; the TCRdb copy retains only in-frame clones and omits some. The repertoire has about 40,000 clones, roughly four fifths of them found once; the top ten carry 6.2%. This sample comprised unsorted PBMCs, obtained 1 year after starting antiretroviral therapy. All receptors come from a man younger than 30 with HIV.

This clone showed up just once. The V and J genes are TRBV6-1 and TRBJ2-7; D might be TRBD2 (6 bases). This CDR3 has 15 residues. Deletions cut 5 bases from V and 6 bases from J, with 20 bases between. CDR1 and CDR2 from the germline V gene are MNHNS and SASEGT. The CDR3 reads CASSLNAGGLGEQYF. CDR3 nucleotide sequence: TGTGCCAGCAGTCTCAACGCCGGGGGTTTGGGCGAGCAGTACTTC.

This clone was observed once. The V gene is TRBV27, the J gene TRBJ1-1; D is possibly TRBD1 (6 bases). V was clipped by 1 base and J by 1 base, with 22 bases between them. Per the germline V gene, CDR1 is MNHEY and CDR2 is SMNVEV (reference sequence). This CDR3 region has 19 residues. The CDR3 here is CASSLYSLGQLGGNTEAFF. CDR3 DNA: TGTGCCAGCAGTTTATACAGCCTGGGCCAATTAGGGGGGAACACTGAAGCTTTCTTT.

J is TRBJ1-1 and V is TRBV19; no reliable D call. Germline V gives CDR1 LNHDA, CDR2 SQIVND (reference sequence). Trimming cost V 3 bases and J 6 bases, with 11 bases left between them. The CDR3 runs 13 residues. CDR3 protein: CASSINRGAEAFF. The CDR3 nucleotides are TGTGCCAGTAGTATTAACAGAGGCGCTGAAGCTTTCTTT.

The CDR3 sequence is CASEPLDRGTGALREQYF. The CDR3, as DNA: TGTGCCAGTGAACCTCTGGACAGGGGGACGGGGGCCTTGAGGGAGCAGTACTTC. V gene TRBV25-1 combines with J gene TRBJ2-7; 10 positions match TRBD1. The CDR3 is made up of 18 amino acids. After removal of 9 bases from V and 7 bases from J, the junction contained 24 bases not matched to a gene. Germline CDR1 is MGHDK and CDR2 is SYGVNS.

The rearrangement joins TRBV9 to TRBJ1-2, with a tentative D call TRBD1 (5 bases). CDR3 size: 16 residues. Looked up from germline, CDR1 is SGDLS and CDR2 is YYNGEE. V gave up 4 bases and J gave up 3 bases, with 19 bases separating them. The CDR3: CASSPVWGERDYGYTF. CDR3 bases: TGTGCCAGCAGCCCCGTGTGGGGGGAGAGGGACTATGGCTACACCTTC.

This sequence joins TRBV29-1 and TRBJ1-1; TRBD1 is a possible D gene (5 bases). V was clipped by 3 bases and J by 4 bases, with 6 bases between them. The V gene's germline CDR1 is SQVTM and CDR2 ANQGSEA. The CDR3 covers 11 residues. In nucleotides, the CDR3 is TGCAGCGTTGACGGGGGCACTGAAGCTTTCTTT. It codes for CSVDGGTEAFF. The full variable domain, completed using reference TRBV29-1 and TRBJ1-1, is SAVISQKPSRDICQRGTSLTIQCQVDSQVTMMFWYRQQPGQSLTLIATANQGSEATYESGFVIDKFPISRPNLTFSTLTVSNMSPEDSSIYLCSVDGGTEAFFGQGTRLTVV.

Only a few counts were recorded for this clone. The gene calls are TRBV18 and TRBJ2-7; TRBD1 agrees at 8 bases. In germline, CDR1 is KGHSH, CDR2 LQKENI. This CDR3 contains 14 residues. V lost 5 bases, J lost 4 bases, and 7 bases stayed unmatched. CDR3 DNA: TGTGCCAGCTCAATAGACAGGGGACTTTACGAGCAGTACTTC. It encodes CASSIDRGLYEQYF.

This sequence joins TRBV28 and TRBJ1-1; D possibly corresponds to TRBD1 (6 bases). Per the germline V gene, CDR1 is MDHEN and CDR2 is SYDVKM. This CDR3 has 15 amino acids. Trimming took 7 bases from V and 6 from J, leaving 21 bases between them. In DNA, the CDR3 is TGTGCCAGCATCCCTTCTAGGGGACAAGGGGCTGAAGCTTTCTTT. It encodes CASIPSRGQGAEAFF.

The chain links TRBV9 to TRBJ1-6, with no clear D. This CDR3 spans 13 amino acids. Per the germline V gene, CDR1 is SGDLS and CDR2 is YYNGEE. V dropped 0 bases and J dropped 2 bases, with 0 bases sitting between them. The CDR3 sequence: CASSVAYNSPLHF. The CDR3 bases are TGTGCCAGCAGCGTAGCCTATAATTCACCCCTCCACTTT.

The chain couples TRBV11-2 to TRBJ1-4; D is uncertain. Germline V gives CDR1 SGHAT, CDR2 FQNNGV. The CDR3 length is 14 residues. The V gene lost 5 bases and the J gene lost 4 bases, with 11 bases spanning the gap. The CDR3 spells CASSPRVDNEKLFF. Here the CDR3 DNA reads TGTGCCAGCAGCCCACGAGTGGATAATGAAAAACTGTTTTTT. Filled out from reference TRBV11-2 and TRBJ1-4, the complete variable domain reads EAGVAQSPRYKIIEKRQSVAFWCNPISGHATLYWYQQILGQGPKLLIQFQNNGVVDDSQLPKDRFSAERLKGVDSTLKIQPAKLEDSAVYLCASSPRVDNEKLFFGSGTQLSVL.

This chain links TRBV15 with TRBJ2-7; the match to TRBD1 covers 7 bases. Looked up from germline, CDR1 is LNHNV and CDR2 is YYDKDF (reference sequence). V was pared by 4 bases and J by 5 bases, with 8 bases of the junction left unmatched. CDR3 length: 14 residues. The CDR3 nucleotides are TGTGCCACCAGCATCGGTAGGGGGCAGGACGAGCAGTACTTC. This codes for CATSIGRGQDEQYF.

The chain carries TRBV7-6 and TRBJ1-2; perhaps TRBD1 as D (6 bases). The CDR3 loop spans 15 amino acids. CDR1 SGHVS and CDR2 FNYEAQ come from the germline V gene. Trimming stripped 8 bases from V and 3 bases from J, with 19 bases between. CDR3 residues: CASGAGGGVDYGYTF. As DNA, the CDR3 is TGTGCCAGCGGGGCTGGAGGGGGGGTCGACTATGGCTACACCTTC.

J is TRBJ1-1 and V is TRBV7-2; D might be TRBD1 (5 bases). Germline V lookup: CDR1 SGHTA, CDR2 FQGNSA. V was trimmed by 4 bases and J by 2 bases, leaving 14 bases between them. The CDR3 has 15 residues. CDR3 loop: CASSSWGTQNTEAFF. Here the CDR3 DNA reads TGTGCCAGCAGCTCTTGGGGGACCCAAAACACTGAAGCTTTCTTT. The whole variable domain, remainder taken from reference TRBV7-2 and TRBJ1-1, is GAGVSQSPSNKVTEKGKDVELRCDPISGHTALYWYRQSLGQGLEFLIYFQGNSAPDKSGLPSDRFSAERTGGSVSTLTIQRTQQEDSAVYLCASSSWGTQNTEAFFGQGTRLTVV.

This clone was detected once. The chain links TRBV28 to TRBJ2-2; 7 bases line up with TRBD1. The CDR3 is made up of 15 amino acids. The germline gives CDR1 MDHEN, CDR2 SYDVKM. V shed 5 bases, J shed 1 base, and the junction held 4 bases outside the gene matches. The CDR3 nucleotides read TGTGCCAGCAGTCCGGGGACAGAGAACACCGGGGAGCTGTTTTTT. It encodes CASSPGTENTGELFF.

This chain's CDR3 is CASSPRGERGHEQYF. DNA of the CDR3: TGTGCCAGTAGTCCCCGGGGAGAAAGGGGCCACGAGCAGTACTTC. The V and J genes are TRBV19 and TRBJ2-7, with D possibly being TRBD1 or TRBD2 (5 bases each). V lost 5 bases, J lost 5 bases, and 19 bases lay in between. Per germline, CDR1 LNHDA and CDR2 SQIVND (reference sequence). The CDR3 totals 15 residues.

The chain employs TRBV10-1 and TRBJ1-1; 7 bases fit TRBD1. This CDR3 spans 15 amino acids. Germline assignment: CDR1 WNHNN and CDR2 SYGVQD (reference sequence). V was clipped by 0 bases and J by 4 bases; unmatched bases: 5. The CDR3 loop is CASSESRGLSTEAFF. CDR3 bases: TGCGCCAGCAGTGAGTCGAGGGGGCTAAGCACTGAAGCTTTCTTT.

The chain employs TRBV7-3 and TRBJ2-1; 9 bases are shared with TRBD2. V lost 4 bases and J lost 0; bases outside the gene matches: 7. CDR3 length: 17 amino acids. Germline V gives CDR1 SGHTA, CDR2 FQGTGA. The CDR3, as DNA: TGTGCCAGCAGCTCCGTCATTAGCGGGAGCTCCTACAATGAGCAGTTCTTC. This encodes CASSSVISGSSYNEQFF.

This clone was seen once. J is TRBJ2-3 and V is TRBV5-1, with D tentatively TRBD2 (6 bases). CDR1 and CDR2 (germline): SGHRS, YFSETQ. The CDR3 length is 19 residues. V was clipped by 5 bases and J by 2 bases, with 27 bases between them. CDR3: CASRVGPPSLGGPTDTQYF. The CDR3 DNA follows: TGCGCCAGCAGGGTTGGACCCCCATCCCTAGGAGGGCCCACAGATACGCAGTATTTT.

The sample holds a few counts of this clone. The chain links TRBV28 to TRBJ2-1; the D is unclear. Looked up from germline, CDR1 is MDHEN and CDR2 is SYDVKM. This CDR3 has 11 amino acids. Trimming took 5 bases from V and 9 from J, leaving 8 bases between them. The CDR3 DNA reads TGTGCCAGCAGTCTTAAGGTTGAGCAGTTCTTC. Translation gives CASSLKVEQFF.

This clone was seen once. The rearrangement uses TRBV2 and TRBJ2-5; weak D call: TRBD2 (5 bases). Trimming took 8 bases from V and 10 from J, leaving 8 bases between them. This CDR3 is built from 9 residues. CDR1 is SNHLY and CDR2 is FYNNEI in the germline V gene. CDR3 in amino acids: CASSGVQYF. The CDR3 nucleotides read TGTGCCAGCTCCGGGGTCCAGTACTTC.

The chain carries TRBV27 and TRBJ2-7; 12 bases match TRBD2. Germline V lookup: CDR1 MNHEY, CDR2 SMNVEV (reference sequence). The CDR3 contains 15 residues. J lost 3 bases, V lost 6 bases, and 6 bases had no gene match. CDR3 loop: CASSETSGSLYEQYF. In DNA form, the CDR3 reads TGTGCCAGCAGCGAGACTAGCGGGAGTCTCTACGAGCAGTACTTC.

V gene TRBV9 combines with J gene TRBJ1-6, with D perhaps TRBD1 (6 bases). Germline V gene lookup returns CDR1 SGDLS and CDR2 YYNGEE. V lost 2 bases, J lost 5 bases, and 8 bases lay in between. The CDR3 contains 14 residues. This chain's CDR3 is CASSVGADNSPLHF. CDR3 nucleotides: TGTGCCAGCAGCGTGGGGGCGGATAATTCACCCCTCCACTTT.

The CDR3 DNA follows: TGTGCCAGCAGTTACTCGAGTCAAAATACTAATTCACCCCTCCACTTT. Translating gives CASSYSSQNTNSPLHF. The chain uses TRBV6-5 and TRBJ1-6, with D unclear. The germline V and J ends were trimmed by 0 bases and 6 bases, with 12 bases remaining between them. There are 16 residues in the CDR3. Germline CDR1 MNHEY, CDR2 SVGAGI.

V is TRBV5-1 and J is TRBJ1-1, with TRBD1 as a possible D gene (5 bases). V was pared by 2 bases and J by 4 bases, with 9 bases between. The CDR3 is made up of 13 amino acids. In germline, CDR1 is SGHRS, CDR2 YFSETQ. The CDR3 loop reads CASSLLGGTEAFF. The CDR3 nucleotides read TGCGCCAGCAGCTTACTCGGGGGCACTGAAGCTTTCTTT. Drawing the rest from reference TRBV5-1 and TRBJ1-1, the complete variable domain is KAGVTQTPRYLIKTRGQQVTLSCSPISGHRSVSWYQQTPGQGLQFLFEYFSETQRNKGNFPGRFSGRQFSNSRSEMNVSTLELGDSALYLCASSLLGGTEAFFGQGTRLTVV.